This note documents a single T cell receptor beta chain sequence. Its cognate antigen is unknown. These data belong to a study of cytomegalovirus exposure and HLA in healthy donors. The study's findings and limits: Specificity of three CMV-associated chains for CMV antigens was verified in vitro. Among TCR sequences, most were rare, though some public TCRs appeared in many donors.

Amplification used 60 Vbeta primers and 13 Jbeta primers. The repertoire was sequenced with immunoSEQ multiplex PCR; TCRdb's copy has only in-frame clones and lacks some. The sample lists 150,000 to 200,000 clones; approximately 85% were seen once. CDR3 length: 15 amino acids. The trim removed 3 bases at V and 5 bases at J, leaving 9 bases unmatched. The germline V gene has CDR1 SGDLS and CDR2 YYNGEE. Among the donors, all were healthy bone marrow donors. The source material was PBMCs. The TCR was taken from a girl between 5 and 17 years old in good health and CMV-seropositive. V and J are TRBV9 and TRBJ2-7; 9 bases are a match to TRBD1. CDR3 loop: CASSETDRGRDEQYF. The CDR3 nucleotides are TGTGCCAGCAGCGAGACGGACAGGGGTCGCGACGAGCAGTACTTC.